Listed here is a single TCR beta chain. This specimen belongs to a study of blood T cell repertoires in COVID-19. Study-level information: The United States, Italy and Spain provided the acute and convalescent COVID-19 samples. Sources were T cells, B-cell-depleted T cells, or PBMCs; the material itself was cDNA or gDNA.

Germline CDR1 is SGHTA and CDR2 is FQGNSA. CDR3 length: 15 amino acids. Unmatched junction bases numbered 4, after V lost 0 bases and J lost 4 bases. The authors' processing: Using reference gene primer amplification, nucleated cell counts were estimated. Measured with immunoSEQ multiplex PCR; TCRdb has only the in-frame clones, and not every one. V and J calls and clone size are as listed in that table; D and trimming were resolved from the DNA. This table has about 62,000 clones, about nine tenths appearing once. The clonotype comes from a human donor in a cohort sampled during active COVID-19. Specimen: peripheral blood. The chain recombines TRBV7-2 with TRBJ2-5, with TRBD1 matching 8 bases. The CDR3 bases are TGTGCCAGCAGCTTAGCTCAGGGGGCGCCAGAGACCCAGTACTTC. It specifies CASSLAQGAPETQYF.